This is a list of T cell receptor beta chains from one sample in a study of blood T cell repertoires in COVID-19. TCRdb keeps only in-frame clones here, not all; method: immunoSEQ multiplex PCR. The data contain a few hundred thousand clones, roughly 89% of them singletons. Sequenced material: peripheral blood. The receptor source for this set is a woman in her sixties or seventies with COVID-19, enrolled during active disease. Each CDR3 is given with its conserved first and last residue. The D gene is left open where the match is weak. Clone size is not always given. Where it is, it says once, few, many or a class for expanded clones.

cdr3_nt: TGTGCCAGCCGGACAGGGGGAAATAACTTTCGTGGGCATAGCAATCAGCCCCAGCATTTT
cdr3_aa: CASRTGGNNFRGHSNQPQHF
j_call: TRBJ1-5
d_call: TRBD1
clone_size: .
v_call: TRBV19

cdr3_nt: TGTGCCAGCAGCTTAGCGAGGCAAGAGCAGTTCTTC
cdr3_aa: CASSLARQEQFF
j_call: TRBJ2-1
d_call: .
clone_size: .
v_call: TRBV7-9

cdr3_nt: TGTGCCAGCAGCCCGCACAGGGGGATAGGACAAGAGACCCAGTACTTC
cdr3_aa: CASSPHRGIGQETQYF
j_call: TRBJ2-5
d_call: TRBD1
clone_size: .
v_call: TRBV6-2/TRBV6-3

cdr3_nt: TGTGCCAGCACCCAGGACAGGGGGCGGCACGAGCAGTACTTC
cdr3_aa: CASTQDRGRHEQYF
j_call: TRBJ2-7
d_call: .
clone_size: .
v_call: TRBV21-1

cdr3_nt: TGTGCCAGCAGCCCCAAGCGGAGCTCCTACAATGAGCAGTTCTTC
cdr3_aa: CASSPKRSSYNEQFF
j_call: TRBJ2-1
d_call: .
clone_size: once
v_call: TRBV11-1

cdr3_nt: TGTGCCAGTAGTATTCTGGGGCAGTGGAATTCACCCCTCCACTTT
cdr3_aa: CASSILGQWNSPLHF
j_call: TRBJ1-6
d_call: .
clone_size: .
v_call: TRBV19

cdr3_nt: TGTGCCAGTCGAGGGACAGCTAACTATGGCTACACCTTC
cdr3_aa: CASRGTANYGYTF
j_call: TRBJ1-2
d_call: TRBD1
clone_size: .
v_call: TRBV6-4

cdr3_nt: TGTGCCAGCAGCCCCCCTTCCGGGGAGCTGTTTTTT
cdr3_aa: CASSPPSGELFF
j_call: TRBJ2-2
d_call: .
clone_size: .
v_call: TRBV3-1/TRBV3-2

cdr3_nt: TGCGCCAGCAGCTTGGAGGCTAGCGGGGGGAATGAGCAGTTCTTC
cdr3_aa: CASSLEASGGNEQFF
j_call: TRBJ2-1
d_call: TRBD2
clone_size: .
v_call: TRBV5-1

cdr3_nt: TGTGCCAGCAGGCCGGGCAGGGGGCGCACTGAAGCTTTCTTT
cdr3_aa: CASRPGRGRTEAFF
j_call: TRBJ1-1
d_call: TRBD1
clone_size: .
v_call: TRBV2

cdr3_nt: TGTGCCAGCAGCTTAGATCAGTTTACAAGCGGGGGGGCTTACAATGAGCAGTTCTTC
cdr3_aa: CASSLDQFTSGGAYNEQFF
j_call: TRBJ2-1
d_call: TRBD2
clone_size: .
v_call: TRBV11-2

cdr3_nt: TGTGCCAGTAGTACGACAGACCGCTATGGCTACACCTTC
cdr3_aa: CASSTTDRYGYTF
j_call: TRBJ1-2
d_call: .
clone_size: .
v_call: TRBV19

cdr3_nt: TGCGCCAGCAGAGGACAGGACCCAACCGGGCAGTACTTC
cdr3_aa: CASRGQDPTGQYF
j_call: TRBJ2-7
d_call: TRBD1
clone_size: .
v_call: TRBV23-1

cdr3_nt: TGTGCCAGCAGCTTGCCGGGGTCTAATTCACCCCTCCACTTT
cdr3_aa: CASSLPGSNSPLHF
j_call: TRBJ1-6
d_call: .
clone_size: .
v_call: TRBV5-6

cdr3_nt: TGTGCCAGCAGCAAGGTTGACAGGGGGCGAAACTATGGCTACACCTTC
cdr3_aa: CASSKVDRGRNYGYTF
j_call: TRBJ1-2
d_call: TRBD1
clone_size: few
v_call: TRBV27

cdr3_nt: TGTGCCAGCCGCACCATGACTAGGGGAGGAAATTCACCCCTCCACTTT
cdr3_aa: CASRTMTRGGNSPLHF
j_call: TRBJ1-6
d_call: .
clone_size: .
v_call: TRBV27

cdr3_nt: TGTGCCAGCAGTACAGGGACGTGGAGCACTGAAGCTTTCTTT
cdr3_aa: CASSTGTWSTEAFF
j_call: TRBJ1-1
d_call: .
clone_size: .
v_call: TRBV6-5

cdr3_nt: TGTGCCAGTACCTGGGGGCAGGGAAATTCACCCCTCCACTTT
cdr3_aa: CASTWGQGNSPLHF
j_call: TRBJ1-6
d_call: .
clone_size: .
v_call: TRBV19

cdr3_nt: TGTGCCAGCAGCTTTAGGGAGGCCGGGGAGCTGTTTTTT
cdr3_aa: CASSFREAGELFF
j_call: TRBJ2-2
d_call: .
clone_size: once
v_call: TRBV7-2

cdr3_nt: TGTGCCAGCAGTCCCGGGACTAGCGGGCGGGATACGCAGTATTTT
cdr3_aa: CASSPGTSGRDTQYF
j_call: TRBJ2-3
d_call: TRBD2
clone_size: .
v_call: TRBV6-5

cdr3_nt: TGTGCCAGCCTATGGGCGGGGAATGAGCAGTTCTTC
cdr3_aa: CASLWAGNEQFF
j_call: TRBJ2-1
d_call: .
clone_size: .
v_call: TRBV6-5

cdr3_nt: TGTGCCAGCAGTTTCAGCCGAGGGACAGTCCAAGAGACCCAGTACTTC
cdr3_aa: CASSFSRGTVQETQYF
j_call: TRBJ2-5
d_call: TRBD1
clone_size: .
v_call: TRBV28

cdr3_nt: TGTGCCAGCAGTTTAAAGGGGTATTCACCCCTCCACTTT
cdr3_aa: CASSLKGYSPLHF
j_call: TRBJ1-6
d_call: .
clone_size: .
v_call: TRBV12-3/TRBV12-4

cdr3_nt: TGTGCCAGCAGCCCGGGGACATTTCCCCTCCACTTT
cdr3_aa: CASSPGTFPLHF
j_call: TRBJ1-6
d_call: .
clone_size: .
v_call: TRBV3-1/TRBV3-2

cdr3_nt: TGTGCCAGCTCACCACGAGGAGAGGGCAATCAGCCCCAGCATTTT
cdr3_aa: CASSPRGEGNQPQHF
j_call: TRBJ1-5
d_call: .
clone_size: .
v_call: TRBV18

cdr3_nt: TGTGCCAGCAGCAAAGGTGGATTTTTTGGGACAGGGATTTCACCCCTCCACTTT
cdr3_aa: CASSKGGFFGTGISPLHF
j_call: TRBJ1-6
d_call: TRBD1
clone_size: .
v_call: TRBV7-9

cdr3_nt: TGTGCCAGCAGCGATGGGGGGGGCAGTTCACCCCTCCACTTT
cdr3_aa: CASSDGGGSSPLHF
j_call: TRBJ1-6
d_call: .
clone_size: .
v_call: TRBV6-5

cdr3_nt: TGTGCCAGCAGGCGACAGGGGGCGGGCACTGAAGCTTTCTTT
cdr3_aa: CASRRQGAGTEAFF
j_call: TRBJ1-1
d_call: TRBD1
clone_size: .
v_call: TRBV27

cdr3_nt: TGTGCCAGCAGACTCCAATCACAGGGGAATGAGCAGTTCTTC
cdr3_aa: CASRLQSQGNEQFF
j_call: TRBJ2-1
d_call: TRBD1
clone_size: .
v_call: TRBV5-4

cdr3_nt: TGTGCCAGCAGTTTCTCAGGGAGAAACACCATATATTTT
cdr3_aa: CASSFSGRNTIYF
j_call: TRBJ1-3
d_call: .
clone_size: .
v_call: TRBV28

cdr3_nt: TGTGCCAGCAGTAAAGATACAGGGGGCGGCTGGAACGATGAAGCTTTCTTT
cdr3_aa: CASSKDTGGGWNDEAFF
j_call: TRBJ1-1
d_call: TRBD1
clone_size: .
v_call: TRBV6-1

cdr3_nt: TGTGCCACAGGACGGGGAACTAATGAAAAACTGTTTTTT
cdr3_aa: CATGRGTNEKLFF
j_call: TRBJ1-4
d_call: .
clone_size: .
v_call: TRBV12-3/TRBV12-4

cdr3_nt: TGTGCCAGCAGCGTAGAACAGACTACCAACTATGGCTACACCTTC
cdr3_aa: CASSVEQTTNYGYTF
j_call: TRBJ1-2
d_call: .
clone_size: .
v_call: TRBV9

cdr3_nt: TGTGCCAGCAGCCAAGTGGGTGGGGGCCCGGAGACCCAGTACTTC
cdr3_aa: CASSQVGGGPETQYF
j_call: TRBJ2-5
d_call: .
clone_size: .
v_call: TRBV4-2

cdr3_nt: TGTGCCAGCTCACCCTACAGGGCTCCTGAAGCTTTCTTT
cdr3_aa: CASSPYRAPEAFF
j_call: TRBJ1-1
d_call: .
clone_size: .
v_call: TRBV18

cdr3_nt: TGTGCCAGTAGTATTGGTGTAAGCGGCTACACCTTC
cdr3_aa: CASSIGVSGYTF
j_call: TRBJ1-2
d_call: .
clone_size: .
v_call: TRBV19

cdr3_nt: TGTGCCAGTAGGAACAGGGGCGCGGAGGAGACCCAGTACTTC
cdr3_aa: CASRNRGAEETQYF
j_call: TRBJ2-5
d_call: TRBD1
clone_size: .
v_call: TRBV19

cdr3_nt: TGTGCCAGCAGTCGTAAGGACACCCTCTTGTATTTT
cdr3_aa: CASSRKDTLLYF
j_call: TRBJ2-3
d_call: .
clone_size: .
v_call: TRBV12-3/TRBV12-4

cdr3_nt: TGTGCCAGCAGCTCGACTAACTACAATGAGCAGTTCTTC
cdr3_aa: CASSSTNYNEQFF
j_call: TRBJ2-1
d_call: .
clone_size: .
v_call: TRBV7-9

cdr3_nt: TGTGCCAGCAGCGCCTTGACAGGGTTCAACAATGAGCAGTTCTTC
cdr3_aa: CASSALTGFNNEQFF
j_call: TRBJ2-1
d_call: TRBD1
clone_size: few
v_call: TRBV9

cdr3_nt: TGTGCCAGTAGTTCCAGGGTTATGAACACTGAAGCTTTCTTT
cdr3_aa: CASSSRVMNTEAFF
j_call: TRBJ1-1
d_call: .
clone_size: .
v_call: TRBV19

cdr3_nt: TGTGCCAGTACCAAAACAGGAATCCCCCCTGAAGCTTTCTTT
cdr3_aa: CASTKTGIPPEAFF
j_call: TRBJ1-1
d_call: .
clone_size: .
v_call: TRBV19

cdr3_nt: TGTGCCAGCAGCTACGCAGACTTAGCTTTCTTT
cdr3_aa: CASSYADLAFF
j_call: TRBJ1-1
d_call: .
clone_size: .
v_call: TRBV6-5

cdr3_nt: TGTGCCAGCAGTTTAGTCCCAACTGGAAACACCATATATTTT
cdr3_aa: CASSLVPTGNTIYF
j_call: TRBJ1-3
d_call: .
clone_size: .
v_call: TRBV28

cdr3_nt: TGTGCCAGCTCACCACTAACGGGTCGGGACAGGGCTGGAAACACCATATATTTT
cdr3_aa: CASSPLTGRDRAGNTIYF
j_call: TRBJ1-3
d_call: TRBD1
clone_size: .
v_call: TRBV18

cdr3_nt: TGTGCCAGCAGCCACTGGGGACAGGTCACAGATACGCAGTATTTT
cdr3_aa: CASSHWGQVTDTQYF
j_call: TRBJ2-3
d_call: TRBD1
clone_size: .
v_call: TRBV6-6

cdr3_nt: TGTGCCAGCAGCACCCGGACAGGGGGCGCGAATGGCTACACCTTC
cdr3_aa: CASSTRTGGANGYTF
j_call: TRBJ1-2
d_call: TRBD1
clone_size: .
v_call: TRBV7-6

cdr3_nt: TGTGCCAGCAGCGCCCCCAGGGACAGACGACTAGCCAAAAACATTCAGTACTTC
cdr3_aa: CASSAPRDRRLAKNIQYF
j_call: TRBJ2-4
d_call: TRBD1
clone_size: .
v_call: TRBV7-3

cdr3_nt: TGCGCCAGCAGCACCGGGACTAGCGGGGGGCCCTCCTACGAGCAGTACTTC
cdr3_aa: CASSTGTSGGPSYEQYF
j_call: TRBJ2-7
d_call: TRBD2
clone_size: .
v_call: TRBV5-1

cdr3_nt: TGCAGTGTCCACATCGGGAATGAGCAGTTCTTC
cdr3_aa: CSVHIGNEQFF
j_call: TRBJ2-1
d_call: .
clone_size: .
v_call: TRBV20-1

cdr3_nt: TGCGCCAGCAGCTTGGTCCCGGGGGTGGGTTACGAGCAGTACTTC
cdr3_aa: CASSLVPGVGYEQYF
j_call: TRBJ2-7
d_call: .
clone_size: .
v_call: TRBV5-1

cdr3_nt: TGTGCCAGCAGCTTAACAGGGGCAGGTGGCTACACCTTC
cdr3_aa: CASSLTGAGGYTF
j_call: TRBJ1-2
d_call: .
clone_size: .
v_call: TRBV7-3

cdr3_nt: TGTGCCAGCAGCCGACAGGGGGCTTACTCACCCCTCCACTTT
cdr3_aa: CASSRQGAYSPLHF
j_call: TRBJ1-6
d_call: TRBD1
clone_size: .
v_call: TRBV5-5

cdr3_nt: TGCGCCAGCAGCCGGGGACAGGGTGATTCACCCCTCCACTTT
cdr3_aa: CASSRGQGDSPLHF
j_call: TRBJ1-6
d_call: TRBD1
clone_size: .
v_call: TRBV5-1